Listed below are T cell receptor beta chains from one sample, sequenced in a study of Graves' ophthalmopathy and Graves' hyperthyroidism. TCRdb ran MiXCR on the multiplex PCR reads and lists one entry per CDR3 protein. The table shows 300,000 to 400,000 distinct CDR3 sequences, with approximately 17% occurring only once. The specimen was peripheral blood. All receptors come from an adult woman with stable Graves' hyperthyroidism. Both conserved end residues are part of each CDR3. A D gene is named only where the DNA matches it firmly. The listing skips clone size in some rows; elsewhere it reads once, few, many or a size class.

size,D,V,J,CDR3,DNA
many,NA,TRBV27,TRBJ1-6,CASRLTDRFNSPLHF,TGTGCCAGCAGACTTACGGACAGATTCAATTCACCCCTCCACTTT
many,NA,TRBV6-2/TRBV6-3,TRBJ1-1,CASSGQRKNTEAFF,TGTGCCAGCAGCGGACAGAGAAAAAACACTGAAGCTTTCTTT
many,NA,TRBV6-5,TRBJ1-6,CASSLKSSYNSPLHF,TGTGCCAGCAGTTTAAAGAGCTCCTATAATTCACCCCTCCACTTT
many,NA,TRBV20-1,TRBJ2-7,CSARAAYEQYF,TGCAGTGCTAGGGCAGCCTACGAGCAGTACTTC
many,TRBD1,TRBV27,TRBJ1-2,CASSFRQGNYGYTF,TGTGCCAGCAGTTTCAGACAGGGCAACTATGGCTACACCTTC
many,NA,TRBV20-1,TRBJ2-7,CSAQLRSTYEQYF,TGCAGTGCTCAACTACGTTCCACATACGAGCAGTACTTC
NA,TRBD1,TRBV24-1,TRBJ1-1,CAAQEGAGEAFF,TGTGCCGCCCAGGAGGGGGCCGGTGAAGCTTTCTTT
NA,NA,TRBV7-9,TRBJ2-7,CASSKPSWGPYEQYF,TGTGCCAGCAGCAAACCTTCTTGGGGCCCCTACGAGCAGTACTTC
many,NA,TRBV12-3/TRBV12-4,TRBJ1-5,CASSIDTLYSNQPQHF,TGTGCCAGCAGTATAGACACCCTTTATAGCAATCAGCCCCAGCATTTT
NA,NA,TRBV20-1,TRBJ1-2,CSARARGIYGYTF,TGCAGTGCTAGAGCGAGGGGCATCTATGGCTACACCTTC
many,NA,TRBV27,TRBJ2-7,CASQRGGTYEQYF,TGTGCCAGTCAGAGGGGGGGGACCTACGAGCAGTACTTC
NA,NA,TRBV3-1,TRBJ1-6,CASCRGPNSPLHF,TGTGCCAGTTGCCGCGGGCCCAATTCACCCCTCCACTTT
many,NA,TRBV6-1,TRBJ2-7,CASSDPGQPYEQYF,TGTGCCAGCAGTGACCCTGGACAGCCCTACGAGCAGTACTTC
many,NA,TRBV20-1,TRBJ2-7,CSAREVNAQYF,TGCAGTGCTAGAGAAGTAAACGCGCAGTACTTC
few,NA,TRBV7-8,TRBJ2-4,CASSLARGGKNIQYF,TGTGCCAGCAGCTTAGCGCGAGGAGGGAAAAACATTCAGTACTTC
many,TRBD2,TRBV15,TRBJ2-7,CATSISGRFGEQYF,TGTGCCACCAGCATCAGCGGGAGGTTTGGCGAGCAGTACTTC
many,NA,TRBV28,TRBJ2-5,CASSPDRLRAETQYF,TGTGCCAGCTCCCCCGACAGGCTTCGGGCGGAGACCCAGTACTTC
many,TRBD1,TRBV7-2,TRBJ2-7,CASSLVRDRGFYEQYF,TGTGCCAGCAGCTTAGTCCGGGACAGGGGATTTTACGAGCAGTACTTC
many,NA,TRBV12-3/TRBV12-4,TRBJ1-1,CASSLSPAPRNTEAFF,TGTGCCAGCAGTTTATCCCCCGCCCCCCGGAACACTGAAGCTTTCTTT
few,TRBD1,TRBV5-1,TRBJ2-3,CASSLELDRATDTQYF,TGCGCCAGCAGCTTGGAGCTGGACAGGGCCACAGATACGCAGTATTTT
many,NA,TRBV12-5,TRBJ1-6,CASGLNSVGNSPLHF,TGTGCTAGTGGTTTGAACAGCGTCGGCAATTCACCCCTCCACTTT
many,TRBD2,TRBV7-2,TRBJ2-4,CASSVPGLAGSKNIQYF,TGTGCCAGCAGCGTCCCGGGACTAGCGGGATCCAAAAACATTCAGTACTTC
few,NA,TRBV3-1,TRBJ1-2,CASCQNAPGAGGYTF,TGTGCCAGCTGCCAGAATGCTCCGGGGGCAGGGGGCTACACCTTC
NA,NA,TRBV6-1,TRBJ1-1,CASSEAQVTEAFF,TGTGCCAGCAGTGAAGCGCAGGTCACTGAAGCTTTCTTT
many,NA,TRBV28,TRBJ2-5,CASSNTGGGEQETQYF,TGTGCCAGCAGCAACACAGGCGGTGGGGAACAAGAGACCCAGTACTTC
many,NA,TRBV28,TRBJ1-5,CASRRTVRMPQHF,TGTGCCAGCAGGCGGACAGTCCGAATGCCCCAGCATTTT
many,TRBD1,TRBV7-9,TRBJ1-6,CASSSDRQGYNSPLHF,TGTGCCAGCAGCTCCGATCGACAGGGGTATAATTCACCCCTCCACTTT
many,NA,TRBV24-1,TRBJ2-2,CATSDSQRAETGELFF,TGTGCCACCAGTGATTCACAACGGGCTGAGACCGGGGAGCTGTTTTTT
many,NA,TRBV20-1,TRBJ2-5,CSAFRIEFQETQYF,TGCAGTGCTTTTAGAATAGAGTTCCAAGAGACCCAGTACTTC
few,TRBD1,TRBV27,TRBJ2-6,CASSLLRRDRAGANVLTF,TGTGCCAGCAGTTTGCTTCGACGGGACAGGGCTGGGGCCAACGTCCTGACTTTC
many,NA,TRBV5-1,TRBJ2-5,CASSLGLELQETQYF,TGCGCCAGCAGCTTGGGGCTGGAACTCCAAGAGACCCAGTACTTC
NA,NA,TRBV27,TRBJ1-2,CASSLSGQGINYGYTF,TGTGCCAGCAGTTTATCCGGGCAGGGGATTAACTATGGCTACACCTTC
many,TRBD1,TRBV20-1,TRBJ1-2,CSARDSWTGGSTSYGYTF,TGCAGTGCTAGAGATTCTTGGACAGGGGGCAGCACAAGCTATGGCTACACCTTC
many,TRBD1,TRBV28,TRBJ1-5,CASRSPGQGYQPQHF,TGTGCCAGCAGATCTCCGGGACAGGGCTATCAGCCCCAGCATTTT
NA,NA,TRBV7-3,TRBJ2-7,CASSSPGTGVSEQYF,TGTGCCAGCAGCTCCCCGGGGACTGGAGTAAGCGAGCAGTACTTC
NA,NA,TRBV12-3/TRBV12-4,TRBJ1-3,CASSLLRQTGNTIYF,TGTGCCAGCAGCCTATTAAGACAAACTGGAAACACCATATATTTT
NA,TRBD2,TRBV25-1,TRBJ2-2,CASSESGLAGVTGELFF,TGTGCCAGCAGTGAATCAGGACTAGCGGGAGTCACCGGGGAGCTGTTTTTT
many,NA,TRBV20-1,TRBJ2-7,CSASPSDYEQYF,TGCAGTGCTAGCCCCTCCGACTACGAGCAGTACTTC
many,NA,TRBV4-1,TRBJ1-2,CASSQVSGVPVGYTF,TGCGCCAGCAGCCAAGTTTCGGGGGTTCCTGTTGGCTACACCTTC
many,TRBD1,TRBV7-2,TRBJ1-6,CASSLTGASPLHF,TGTGCCAGCAGCTTGACAGGGGCCTCACCCCTCCACTTT